This TCR beta chain was recorded in a study of cytomegalovirus exposure and HLA in healthy donors. Whole-study results and caveats: It was in a later analysis that TCR association rates were seen to vary by HLA locus, highest for DRB1 and lowest for HLA-C. The HLA-A and HLA-B alleles of most subjects were reportedly predicted accurately from TCR beta sequences. In an earlier analysis, productive rearrangement rates for most beta V segments clustered near 87% or 30%.

Healthy bone marrow donors made up the donors. A multiplex PCR was run with 60 Vbeta primers and 13 Jbeta primers. Measured with immunoSEQ multiplex PCR; TCRdb has only the in-frame clones, and not every one. The sample contains 65,000 to 95,000 clones, less than 80% of which appear only once. For this clone: Its antigen remains unidentified.

J was trimmed by 3 bases and V by 5 bases; bases with no gene match: 6. This CDR3 spans 14 amino acids. Germline lookup yields CDR1 LNHDA and CDR2 SQIVND (reference sequence). The sequencing input was PBMCs. The chain uses TRBV19 and TRBJ1-2; 7 bases are shared with TRBD1. The sequence was collected from a man aged 25-45 years in good health and CMV-seronegative. The CDR3 region is CASSFGTADYGYTF. The CDR3 region has the DNA TGTGCCAGTAGTTTTGGGACAGCCGACTATGGCTACACCTTC.